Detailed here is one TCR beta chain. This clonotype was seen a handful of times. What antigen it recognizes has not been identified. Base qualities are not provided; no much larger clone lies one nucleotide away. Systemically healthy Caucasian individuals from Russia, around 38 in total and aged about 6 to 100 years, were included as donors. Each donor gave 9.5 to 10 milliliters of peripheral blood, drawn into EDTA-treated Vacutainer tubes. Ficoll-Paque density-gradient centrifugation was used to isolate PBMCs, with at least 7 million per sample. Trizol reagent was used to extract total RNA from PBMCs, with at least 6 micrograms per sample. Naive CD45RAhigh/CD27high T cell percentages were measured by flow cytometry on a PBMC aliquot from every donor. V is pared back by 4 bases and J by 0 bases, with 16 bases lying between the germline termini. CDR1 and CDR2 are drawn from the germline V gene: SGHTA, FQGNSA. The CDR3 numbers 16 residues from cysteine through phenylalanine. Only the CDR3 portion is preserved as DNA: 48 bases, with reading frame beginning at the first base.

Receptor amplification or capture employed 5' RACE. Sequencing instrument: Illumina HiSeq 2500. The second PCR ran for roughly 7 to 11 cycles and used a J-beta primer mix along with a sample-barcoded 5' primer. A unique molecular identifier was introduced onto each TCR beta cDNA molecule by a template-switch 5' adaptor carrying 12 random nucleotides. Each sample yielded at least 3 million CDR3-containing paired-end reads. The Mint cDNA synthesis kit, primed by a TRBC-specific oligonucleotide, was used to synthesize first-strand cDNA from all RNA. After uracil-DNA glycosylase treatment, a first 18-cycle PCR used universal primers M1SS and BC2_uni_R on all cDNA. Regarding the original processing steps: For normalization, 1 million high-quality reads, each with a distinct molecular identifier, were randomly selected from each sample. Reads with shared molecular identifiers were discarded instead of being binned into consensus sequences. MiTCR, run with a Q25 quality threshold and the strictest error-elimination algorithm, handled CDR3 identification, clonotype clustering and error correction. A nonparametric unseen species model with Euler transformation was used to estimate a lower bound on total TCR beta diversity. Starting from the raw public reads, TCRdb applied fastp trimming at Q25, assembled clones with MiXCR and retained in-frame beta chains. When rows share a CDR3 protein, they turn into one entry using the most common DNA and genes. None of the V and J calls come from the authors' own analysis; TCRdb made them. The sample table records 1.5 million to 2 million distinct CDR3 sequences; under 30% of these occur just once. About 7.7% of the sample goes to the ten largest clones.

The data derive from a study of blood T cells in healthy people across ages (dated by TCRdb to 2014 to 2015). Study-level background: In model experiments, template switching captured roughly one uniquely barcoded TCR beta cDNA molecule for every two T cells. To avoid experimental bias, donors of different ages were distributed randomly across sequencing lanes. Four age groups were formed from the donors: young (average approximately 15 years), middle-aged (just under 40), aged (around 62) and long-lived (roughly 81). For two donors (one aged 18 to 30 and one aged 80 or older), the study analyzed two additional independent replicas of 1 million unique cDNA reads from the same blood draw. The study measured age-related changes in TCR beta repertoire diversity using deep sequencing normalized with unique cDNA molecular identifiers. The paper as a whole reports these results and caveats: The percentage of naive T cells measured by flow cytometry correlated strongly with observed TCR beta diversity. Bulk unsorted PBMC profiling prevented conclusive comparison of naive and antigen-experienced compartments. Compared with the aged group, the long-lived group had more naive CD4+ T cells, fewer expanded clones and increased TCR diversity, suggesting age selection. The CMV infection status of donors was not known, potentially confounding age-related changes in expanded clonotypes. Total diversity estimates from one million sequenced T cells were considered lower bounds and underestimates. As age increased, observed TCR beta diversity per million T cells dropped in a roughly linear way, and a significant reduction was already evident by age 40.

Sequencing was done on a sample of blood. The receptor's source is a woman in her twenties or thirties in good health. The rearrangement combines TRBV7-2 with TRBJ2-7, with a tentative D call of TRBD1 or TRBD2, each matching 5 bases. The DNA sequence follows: TGTGCCAGCAGCTCGCCCGGGACGCAGGTCTCCTACGAGCAGTACTTC. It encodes CASSSPGTQVSYEQYF.